These 14 T cell receptor beta chains were all obtained from the same sample, sequenced in a study of blood T cells in healthy people across ages. The use of a sample-barcoded 5' primer and a J-beta primer mix characterized a second PCR of roughly 6 to 11 cycles. TCRdb re-called the 5' RACE reads through MiXCR, storing one row per CDR3 protein. There are about 1.5 million distinct CDR3 sequences in the sample; approximately 39% occur only once, and less than 5% lies in the top ten. The sample was blood. These receptors all come from a woman aged 18-35 years in good health.

The chain is built from TRBV20-1 and TRBJ2-5; D unresolved. The CDR3 is 13 amino acids. Looked up from germline, CDR1 is DFQATT and CDR2 is SNEGSKA (reference sequence). V was pared by 7 bases and J by 1 base, with 13 bases between. The CDR3 here is CSVRLGPQETQYF. Here the CDR3 DNA reads TGCAGTGTTAGGCTCGGTCCCCAAGAGACCCAGTACTTC.

This chain connects TRBV20-1 to TRBJ1-3, with D hard to call. This CDR3 has 15 residues. V dropped 0 bases and J dropped 4 bases, with 13 bases sitting between them. Germline V gives CDR1 DFQATT, CDR2 SNEGSKA (reference sequence). The CDR3 loop is CSARDHQDAGNTIYF. For the CDR3, the DNA is TGCAGTGCTAGAGATCACCAGGACGCCGGAAACACCATATATTTT.

The sample holds a few counts of this clonotype. The V gene is TRBV12-3 or TRBV12-4, the J gene TRBJ2-5; D is possibly TRBD2 (6 bases). The CDR3 totals 15 residues. V dropped 6 bases and J dropped 5 bases, with 19 bases sitting between them. CDR3 sequence reads: CASSPGLTSGETQYF. For the CDR3, the DNA is TGTGCCAGCAGCCCAGGACTAACATCAGGGGAGACCCAGTACTTC.

The V and J genes are TRBV10-3 and TRBJ1-2; TRBD1 might be the D (6 bases). This CDR3 contains 13 residues. The V end was cut by 7 bases, the J end by 6 bases, with 15 bases between. Germline V gives CDR1 ENHRY, CDR2 SYGVKD. The DNA for the CDR3 is TGTGCCATCACCGGACAGTTGGAGGATGGCTACACCTTC. Residues: CAITGQLEDGYTF.

Concerning this clonotype: An end of the junction differs from the germline gene, which may be a read error. This chain connects TRBV27 to TRBJ2-4; 7 positions match TRBD2. The J call is uncertain, as TRBJ2-7 better fits the DNA end. Germline assignment: CDR1 MNHEY and CDR2 SMNVEV (reference sequence). This CDR3 is built from 14 residues. The DNA of the CDR3 is TGTGCCTGCAGCCGCGGACTAGTCAGCTACGAGCAGTACTTC. It is translated as CACSRGLVSYEQYF.

The V and J genes are TRBV20-1 and TRBJ2-5, with D perhaps TRBD2 (5 bases). The J call is doubtful: the DNA matches TRBJ2-1 better. In germline, CDR1 is DFQATT, CDR2 SNEGSKA (reference sequence). This CDR3 has 13 amino acids. CDR3 nucleotide sequence: TGCAGTGCTAGACCAAAAGGAGGAGAGACCCAGTTCTTC. As protein: CSARPKGGETQFF.

This clonotype was counted a few times. The chain links TRBV4-3 to TRBJ2-4; D is undetermined. Deletions cut 5 bases from V and 8 bases from J, with 4 bases between. This CDR3 comprises 10 residues. Per the germline V gene, CDR1 is LGHNA and CDR2 is YSLEER. The CDR3: CASSSHIQYF. In DNA, the CDR3 is TGCGCCAGCAGCTCGCACATTCAGTACTTC.

This clonotype was observed a few times. The V gene is TRBV20-1, the J gene TRBJ1-1; D may be TRBD1 (5 bases). V lost 4 bases and J 10 bases, leaving 22 bases between the germline ends. CDR3 length: 14 residues. Germline assignment: CDR1 DFQATT and CDR2 SNEGSKA (reference sequence). The CDR3 loop reads CSATIPGPLRGAFF. The DNA for the CDR3 is TGCAGTGCTACAATTCCGGGGCCCCTTAGAGGAGCTTTCTTT.

The chain has TRBV28 and TRBJ2-4; no clear D gene. Judging by the DNA end, TRBJ2-5 fits better; the J call may be wrong. The CDR3 contains 13 residues. Per the germline V gene, CDR1 is MDHEN and CDR2 is SYDVKM. The CDR3 DNA reads as TGTGCCAGCAGTGTAACCGGGCTGGAGACCCAGTACTTC. This codes for CASSVTGLETQYF.

This clonotype has a handful of counts. The chain carries TRBV20-1 and TRBJ1-2, with 8 nucleotides matching TRBD1. This CDR3 has 12 amino acids. Germline values: CDR1 DFQATT, CDR2 SNEGSKA (reference sequence). The CDR3 loop is CRPGQGNYGYTF. The CDR3 DNA reads as TGCAGACCCGGACAGGGTAACTATGGCTACACCTTC.

This clonotype occurred a few times. This rearrangement joins TRBV3-1 to TRBJ1-6; D is unresolved. CDR1 and CDR2 from the germline V gene are LGHDT and YNNKEL (reference sequence). The CDR3 sequence is 12 residues long. Trimming stripped 3 bases from V and 7 bases from J, with 4 bases between. CDR3 sequence reads: CASSQSNSPLHF. The CDR3 DNA sequence: TGTGCCAGCAGCCAGAGCAATTCACCCCTCCACTTT.

This clonotype was observed a single time. This may arise from a read error, as a much more abundant clone is one base away. The chain uses TRBV7-2 and TRBJ1-2, with unresolved D. The CDR3 runs 13 residues. V lost 5 bases to trimming and J lost 3 bases, with 10 bases between them. Germline loops: CDR1 SGHTA, CDR2 FQGNSA. The CDR3 loop reads CASSVDVDYGYTF. DNA for the CDR3: TGTGCCAGCAGCGTAGATGTGGACTATGGCTACACCTTC. Variable domain in full (rest from reference TRBV7-2 and TRBJ1-2): GAGVSQSPSNKVTEKGKDVELRCDPISGHTALYWYRQSLGQGLEFLIYFQGNSAPDKSGLPSDRFSAERTGGSVSTLTIQRTQQEDSAVYLCASSVDVDYGYTFGSGTRLTVV.

The chain has TRBV2 and TRBJ2-2; possibly TRBD1 for D (6 bases). This CDR3 region has 15 residues. V dropped 1 base and J dropped 3 bases, with 9 bases sitting between them. Germline assignment: CDR1 SNHLY and CDR2 FYNNEI. The CDR3 reads CASSEGTAYTGELFF. In nucleotides, the CDR3 is TGTGCCAGCAGTGAAGGGACAGCCTACACCGGGGAGCTGTTTTTT.

The CDR3 DNA reads TGTGCTATTAGCTCCTATAATTCACCCCTCCACTTT. Its translation is CAISSYNSPLHF. J is TRBJ1-6 and V is TRBV12-5; no definite D call. The CDR3 totals 12 residues. The V end lost 10 bases, the J end lost 0 bases, and 4 bases lay between the germline ends. Germline V gives CDR1 LGHNT, CDR2 FRNRAP.